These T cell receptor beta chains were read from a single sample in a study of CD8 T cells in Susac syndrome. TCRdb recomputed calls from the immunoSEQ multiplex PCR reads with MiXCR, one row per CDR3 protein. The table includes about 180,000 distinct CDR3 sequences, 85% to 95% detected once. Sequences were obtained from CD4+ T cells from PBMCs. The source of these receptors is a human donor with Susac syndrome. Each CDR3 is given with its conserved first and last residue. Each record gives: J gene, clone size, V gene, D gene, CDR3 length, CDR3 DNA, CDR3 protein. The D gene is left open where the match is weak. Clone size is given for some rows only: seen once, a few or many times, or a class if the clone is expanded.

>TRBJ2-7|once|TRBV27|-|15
TGTGCCAGCAGCTTCACCAGGGGTAGAGGCTACGAGCAGTACTTC
CASSFTRGRGYEQYF
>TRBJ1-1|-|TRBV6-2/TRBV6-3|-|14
TGTGCCAGCAGAAAACTCAGGGATTCCACTGAAGCTTTCTTT
CASRKLRDSTEAFF
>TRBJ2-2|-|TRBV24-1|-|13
TGTGCCACCAGTGATACCCGAGTCGGGGAGCTGTTTTTT
CATSDTRVGELFF
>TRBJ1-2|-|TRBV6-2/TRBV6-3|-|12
TGTGCCAGCAGTGACCGGCGCTTTGGGGACACCTTC
CASSDRRFGDTF
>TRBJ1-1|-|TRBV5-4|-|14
TGTGCCAGCAGCCGGGGGGGCCTAAAGACTGAAGCTTTCTTT
CASSRGGLKTEAFF
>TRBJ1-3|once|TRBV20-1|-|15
TGCAGTGCTAGAAGGCGGGGGGGCTTGGGCAACACCATATATTTT
CSARRRGGLGNTIYF
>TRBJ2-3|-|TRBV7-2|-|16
TGTGCCAGCACCCCGACCGGGGGGACACGTCCCTATACGCAGTATTTT
CASTPTGGTRPYTQYF
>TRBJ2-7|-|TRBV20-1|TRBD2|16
TGCAGTGCCTGGACTAGCGGGAGCCGAGCACCCTACGAGCAGTACTTC
CSAWTSGSRAPYEQYF
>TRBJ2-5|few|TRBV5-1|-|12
TGCGCCAGCAGCTTGCAGGGAGAGACCCAGTACTTC
CASSLQGETQYF
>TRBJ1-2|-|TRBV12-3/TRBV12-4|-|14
TGTGCCAGCAGTTTAGCGCTACGGACCGAGGGCTACACCTTC
CASSLALRTEGYTF
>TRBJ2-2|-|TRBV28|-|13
TGTGCCAGCGGACTGTCGAACACCGGGGAGCTGTTTTTT
CASGLSNTGELFF
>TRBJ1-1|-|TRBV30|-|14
TGTGCCTGGAGCACCGACATAGGGAACACTGAAGCTTTCTTT
CAWSTDIGNTEAFF
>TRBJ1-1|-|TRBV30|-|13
TGTGCCTGGAGTGAGGAGGCAGGGGCCGAAGCTTTCTTT
CAWSEEAGAEAFF
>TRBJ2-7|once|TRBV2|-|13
TGTGCCAGCAGTGACGACAACTCCTACGAGCAGTACTTC
CASSDDNSYEQYF
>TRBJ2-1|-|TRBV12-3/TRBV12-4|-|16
TGTGCCAGCAGTTTAAGTAGAGGGGGTTCCTACAATGAGCAGTTCTTC
CASSLSRGGSYNEQFF
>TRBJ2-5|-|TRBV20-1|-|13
TGCAGTGCTAGAGTGACAGGGAGGGAGACCCAGTACTTC
CSARVTGRETQYF
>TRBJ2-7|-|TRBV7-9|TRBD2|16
TGTGCCAGCAGCCCCAGACTAGCAAAGAGCTCCTACGAGCAGTACTTC
CASSPRLAKSSYEQYF
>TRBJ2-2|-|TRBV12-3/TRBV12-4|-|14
TGTGCCAGCAGTTTAGGGCTAGCCACCGGGGAGCTGTTTTTT
CASSLGLATGELFF
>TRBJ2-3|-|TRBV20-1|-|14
TGCAGTGCTAGAATGGGGGCTAGCGGAGATACGCAGTATTTT
CSARMGASGDTQYF
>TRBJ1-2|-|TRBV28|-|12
TGTGCCAGCGCCAGGGTACGGGGGGGCTACACCTTC
CASARVRGGYTF
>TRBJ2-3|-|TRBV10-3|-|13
TGTGCCATCAGTGAGTCCACGGGAGATACGCAGTATTTT
CAISESTGDTQYF
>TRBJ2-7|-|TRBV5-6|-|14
TGTGCCAGCAGTGGGGGGGGCGGCCGATACGAGCAGTACTTC
CASSGGGGRYEQYF
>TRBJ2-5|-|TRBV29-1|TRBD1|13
TGCAGCGTCCGATGGACAGGGGGGGAGACCCAGTACTTC
CSVRWTGGETQYF
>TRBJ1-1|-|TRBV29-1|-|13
TGCAGCGTTGCTCAGACTGGGAGCACTGAAGCTTTCTTT
CSVAQTGSTEAFF
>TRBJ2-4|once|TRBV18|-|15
TGTGCCACCTCCCATACCGGGGATGGCAAAAACATTCAGTACTTC
CATSHTGDGKNIQYF
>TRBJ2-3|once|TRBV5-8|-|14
TGTGCCAGCAGCTGGGACTGTAGCACAGATACGCAGTATTTT
CASSWDCSTDTQYF
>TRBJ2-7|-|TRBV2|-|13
TGTGCCAGCAGCGCTGAACTAGGATACGAGCAGTACTTC
CASSAELGYEQYF
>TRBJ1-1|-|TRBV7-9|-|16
TGTGCCAGCAGCGGTCATGGGTCGGGGGGAAACACTGAAGCTTTCTTT
CASSGHGSGGNTEAFF
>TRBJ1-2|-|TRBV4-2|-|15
TGTGCCAGCAGCCAAGATGGGGGTGCTAAAGATGGCTACACCTTC
CASSQDGGAKDGYTF
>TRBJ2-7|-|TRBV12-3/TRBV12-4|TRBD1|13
TGTGCCAGCAGACGGACAGGGGGCAACGAGCAGTACTTC
CASRRTGGNEQYF
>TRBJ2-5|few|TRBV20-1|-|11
TGCAGTGCTAGGAGGGGAGAGACCCAGTACTTC
CSARRGETQYF
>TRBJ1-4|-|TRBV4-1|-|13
TGCGCCAGCAGCCAAGTGCGGGGGGAAAAACTGTTTTTT
CASSQVRGEKLFF
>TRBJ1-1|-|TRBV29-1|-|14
TGCAGCGCTGTAGGGTCGACGTTGGGGGCTGAAGCTTTCTTT
CSAVGSTLGAEAFF
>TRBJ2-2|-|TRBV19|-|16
TGTGCCAGTACTGGCCGAGACAGGAGATGGACCGGGGAGCTGTTTTTT
CASTGRDRRWTGELFF
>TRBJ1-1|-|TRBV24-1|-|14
TGTGCCACCAGTGGTCCGACAGGGAACACTGAAGCTTTCTTT
CATSGPTGNTEAFF
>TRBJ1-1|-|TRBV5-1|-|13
TGCGCCAGCAGCTTGGGGGGGAGCACTGAAGCTTTCTTT
CASSLGGSTEAFF
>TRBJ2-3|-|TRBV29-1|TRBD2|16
TGCAGCGTTGGTGGGGTCCTAGCGGGAGGGACAGATACGCAGTATTTT
CSVGGVLAGGTDTQYF
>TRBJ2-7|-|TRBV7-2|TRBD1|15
TGTGCCAGCAGCTTAGACAGGGGCTCTAGCTACGAGCAGTACTTC
CASSLDRGSSYEQYF
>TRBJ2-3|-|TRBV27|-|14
TGTGCCAGCAGTTTTCTGGCGTCCTCAGATACGCAGTATTTT
CASSFLASSDTQYF
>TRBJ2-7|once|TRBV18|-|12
TGTGCCAGCTCACCCGGGAATGGCGAGCAGTACTTC
CASSPGNGEQYF
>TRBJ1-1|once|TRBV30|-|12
TGTGCCTGTAGGGTGTTTGGCGCTGAAGCTTTCTTT
CACRVFGAEAFF
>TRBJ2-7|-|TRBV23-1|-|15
TGCGCCAGCAGTCAATCTAGTGGGATTCGCTACGAGCAGTACTTC
CASSQSSGIRYEQYF
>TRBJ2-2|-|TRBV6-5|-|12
TGTGCCAGCAGTGCCCGTTCGGGGGAGCTGTTTTTT
CASSARSGELFF
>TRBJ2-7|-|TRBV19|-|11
TGTGCCAGTAGTAAGGACGACGAGCAGTACTTC
CASSKDDEQYF
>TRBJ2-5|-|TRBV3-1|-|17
TGTGCCAGCAGCCAAGTATCCAGGGGTGTCTCCCAAGAGACCCAGTACTTC
CASSQVSRGVSQETQYF
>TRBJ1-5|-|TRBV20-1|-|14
TGCAGTGCTAGACGGGACGGCGCAGGGCAGCCCCAGCATTTT
CSARRDGAGQPQHF
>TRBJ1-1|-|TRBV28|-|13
TGTGCCAGCAGTTTAACGATGAACACTGAAGCTTTCTTT
CASSLTMNTEAFF
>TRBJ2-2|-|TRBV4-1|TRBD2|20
TGCGCCAGCAGCCACGGACTAGCGGGGACCCCGCGATTCAACACCGGGGAGCTGTTTTTT
CASSHGLAGTPRFNTGELFF
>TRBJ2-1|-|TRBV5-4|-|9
TGTGCCAGCAGTTACGAGCAGTTCTTC
CASSYEQFF
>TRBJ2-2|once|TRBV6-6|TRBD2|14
TGTGCCAGCAGTCCGGGAGGGGGCACCGGGGAGCTGTTTTTT
CASSPGGGTGELFF
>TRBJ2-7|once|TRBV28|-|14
TGTGCCAGCAGGAGATCCGGGGCCCCCTACGAGCAGTACTTC
CASRRSGAPYEQYF
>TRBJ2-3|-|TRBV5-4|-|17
TGTGCCAGCGGTCTATGGTCGTTTCCCGGGAGCACAGATACGCAGTATTTT
CASGLWSFPGSTDTQYF
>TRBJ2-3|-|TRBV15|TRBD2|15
TGTGCCACCAGAAAGTCGGGGGGGAGCACAGATACGCAGTATTTT
CATRKSGGSTDTQYF